This TCR beta chain was found in a study of regulatory T cells in long-lasting Graves disease. Findings and caveats of the study: There were preferences for TRBV28, TRBJ1-2 and TRBJ2-5 in persistent disease. Persistent Graves' disease cases displayed lower TCR diversity than newly diagnosed ones.

Specified time point: newly diagnosed GD, antithyroid drugs for less than 3 months. The TCR library used RNA extracted from PBMCs. The table lists this clonotype with a few counts. Its antigen is still unknown. Assembly of TCR beta libraries relied on iRepertoire HTBI primers together with Arm-PCR of CDR3 regions. TCRdb passed the multiplex PCR reads through MiXCR, listing each CDR3 protein once. The sample carries hundreds of thousands of distinct CDR3 sequences, about 16% recorded once. Trimming stripped 7 bases from V and 2 bases from J, with 21 bases between. This CDR3 has 17 amino acids. A further study also used this sample, focusing on T cells in Graves' hyperthyroidism and ophthalmopathy. That paper notes: The HTBI primer set served for first-round RT-PCR of the TCR CDR3.

Sample: peripheral blood mononuclear cells (PBMCs), taken at new diagnosis, from a patient treated with antithyroid drugs. The chain carries TRBV12-3 or TRBV12-4 and TRBJ2-1; a weak D match, TRBD2 (6 bases). This TCR was recovered from a woman under 40 with Graves disease. The CDR3 spells CASTGGPSFGPYNEQFF. The CDR3 nucleotides read TGTGCCAGCACCGGAGGGCCCTCTTTTGGACCCTACAATGAGCAGTTCTTC.